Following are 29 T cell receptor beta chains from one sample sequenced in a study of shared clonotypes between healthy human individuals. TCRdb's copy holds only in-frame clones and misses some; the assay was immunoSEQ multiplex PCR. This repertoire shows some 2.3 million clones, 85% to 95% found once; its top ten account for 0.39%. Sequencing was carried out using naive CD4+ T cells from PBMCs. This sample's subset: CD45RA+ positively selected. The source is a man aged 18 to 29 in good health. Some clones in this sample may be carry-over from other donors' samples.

The CDR3, as DNA: TGTGCCATCAGAGGACAGGTCAGCTCCTACGAGCAGTACTTC. The encoded protein is CAIRGQVSSYEQYF. The chain has TRBV10-3 and TRBJ2-7, with 7 bases identical to TRBD1. Germline values: CDR1 ENHRY, CDR2 SYGVKD. With V trimmed by 6 bases and J by 0 bases, 5 bases remained unmatched. The CDR3 has 14 residues.

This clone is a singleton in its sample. DNA for the CDR3: TGTGCCAGCAGCTTAGTCGGGACAGGGCATTATGGCTACACCTTC. This encodes CASSLVGTGHYGYTF. V is TRBV7-9 and J is TRBJ1-2, with TRBD1 matching over 9 bases. The CDR3 sequence is 15 residues long. J lost 5 bases, V lost 1 base, and 5 bases had no gene match. From germline, CDR1 is SEHNR and CDR2 FQNEAQ (reference sequence). Full variable domain (missing parts from reference TRBV7-9 and TRBJ1-2): DTGVSQNPRHKITKRGQNVTFRCDPISEHNRLYWYRQTLGQGPEFLTYFQNEAQLEKSRLLSDRFSAERPKGSFSTLEIQRTEQGDSAMYLCASSLVGTGHYGYTFGSGTRLTVV.

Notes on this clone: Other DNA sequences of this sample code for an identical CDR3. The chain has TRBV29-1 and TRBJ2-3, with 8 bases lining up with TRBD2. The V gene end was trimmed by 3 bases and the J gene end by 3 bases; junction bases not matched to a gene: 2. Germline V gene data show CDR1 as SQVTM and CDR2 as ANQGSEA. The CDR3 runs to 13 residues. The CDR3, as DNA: TGCAGCGTTGAGCTAGCGGGTACAGATACGCAGTATTTT. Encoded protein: CSVELAGTDTQYF.

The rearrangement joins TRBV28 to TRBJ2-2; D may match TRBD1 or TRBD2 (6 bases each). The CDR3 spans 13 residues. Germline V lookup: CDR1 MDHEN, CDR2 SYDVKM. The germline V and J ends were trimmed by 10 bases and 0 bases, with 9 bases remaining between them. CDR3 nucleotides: TGTGCCATCCGGGGGCCGAACACCGGGGAGCTGTTTTTT. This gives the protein CAIRGPNTGELFF. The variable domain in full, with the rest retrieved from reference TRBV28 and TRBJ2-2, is DVKVTQSSRYLVKRTGEKVFLECVQDMDHENMFWYRQDPGLGLRLIYFSYDVKMKEKGDIPEGYSVSREKKERFSLILESASTNQTSMYLCAIRGPNTGELFFGEGSRLTVL.

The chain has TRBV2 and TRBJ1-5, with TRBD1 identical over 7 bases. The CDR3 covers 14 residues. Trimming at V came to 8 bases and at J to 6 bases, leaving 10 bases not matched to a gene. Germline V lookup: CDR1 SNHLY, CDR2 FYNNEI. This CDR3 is CASSRDRVIQPQHF. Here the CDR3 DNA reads TGTGCCAGCTCCCGCGACAGGGTGATTCAGCCCCAGCATTTT.

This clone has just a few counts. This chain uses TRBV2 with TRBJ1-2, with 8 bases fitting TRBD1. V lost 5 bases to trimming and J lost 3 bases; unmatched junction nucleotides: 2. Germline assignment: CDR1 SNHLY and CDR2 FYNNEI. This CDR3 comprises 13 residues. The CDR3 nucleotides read TGTGCCAGCAGTACGGACAGGGACTATGGCTACACCTTC. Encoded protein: CASSTDRDYGYTF.

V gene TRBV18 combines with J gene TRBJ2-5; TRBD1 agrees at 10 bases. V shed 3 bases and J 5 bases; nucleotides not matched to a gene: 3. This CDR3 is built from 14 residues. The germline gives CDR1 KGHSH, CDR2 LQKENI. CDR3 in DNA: TGTGCCAGCTCACCGGACAGGGGGTTGGAGACCCAGTACTTC. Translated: CASSPDRGLETQYF. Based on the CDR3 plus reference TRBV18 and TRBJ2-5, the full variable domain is NAGVMQNPRHLVRRRGQEARLRCSPMKGHSHVYWYRQLPEEGLKFMVYLQKENIIDESGMPKERFSAEFPKEGPSILRIQQVVRGDSAAYFCASSPDRGLETQYFGPGTRLLVL.

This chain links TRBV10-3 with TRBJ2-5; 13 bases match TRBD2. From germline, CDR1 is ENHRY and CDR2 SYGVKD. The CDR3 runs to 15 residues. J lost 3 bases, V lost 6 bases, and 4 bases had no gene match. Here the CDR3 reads CAISWGTSGEETQYF. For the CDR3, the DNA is TGTGCCATCAGCTGGGGGACTAGCGGGGAAGAGACCCAGTACTTC.

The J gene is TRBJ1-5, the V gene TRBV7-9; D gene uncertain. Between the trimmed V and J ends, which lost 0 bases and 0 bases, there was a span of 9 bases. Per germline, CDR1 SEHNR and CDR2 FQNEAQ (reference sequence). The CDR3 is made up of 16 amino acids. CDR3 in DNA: TGTGCCAGCAGCTTAGCGGGGTCGATTAGCAATCAGCCCCAGCATTTT. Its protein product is CASSLAGSISNQPQHF.

CDR3 region: CAWADRVSYEQYF. The DNA for the CDR3 is TGTGCCTGGGCGGACAGGGTCTCCTACGAGCAGTACTTC. The chain recombines TRBV28 with TRBJ2-7, with TRBD1 matching 8 bases. The CDR3 has 13 amino acids. Germline assignment: CDR1 MDHEN and CDR2 SYDVKM. V was clipped by 11 bases and J by 0 bases; unmatched bases: 6.

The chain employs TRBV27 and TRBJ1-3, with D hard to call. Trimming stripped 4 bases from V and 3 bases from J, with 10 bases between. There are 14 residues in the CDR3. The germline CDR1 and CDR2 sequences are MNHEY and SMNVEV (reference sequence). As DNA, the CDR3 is TGTGCCAGCAGTTACCGCCGGGGTGGAAACACCATATATTTT. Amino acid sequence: CASSYRRGGNTIYF.

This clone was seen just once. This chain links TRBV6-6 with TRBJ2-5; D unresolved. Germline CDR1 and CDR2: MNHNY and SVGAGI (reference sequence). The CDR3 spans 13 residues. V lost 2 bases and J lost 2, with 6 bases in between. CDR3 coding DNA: TGTGCCAGCAGTTACGGAAGGCAAGAGACCCAGTACTTC. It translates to CASSYGRQETQYF.

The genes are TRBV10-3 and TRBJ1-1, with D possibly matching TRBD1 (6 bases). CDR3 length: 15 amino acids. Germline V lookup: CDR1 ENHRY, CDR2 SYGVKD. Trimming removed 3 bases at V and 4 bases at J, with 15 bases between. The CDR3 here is CAISDRGALGTEAFF. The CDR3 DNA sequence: TGTGCCATCAGTGATCGGGGGGCGCTGGGCACTGAAGCTTTCTTT.

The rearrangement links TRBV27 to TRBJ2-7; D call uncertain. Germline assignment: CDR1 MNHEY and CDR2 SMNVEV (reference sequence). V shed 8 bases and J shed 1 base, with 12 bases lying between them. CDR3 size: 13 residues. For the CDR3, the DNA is TGTGCCAGCCTAGACCCCAATTCCTACGAGCAGTACTTC. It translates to CASLDPNSYEQYF.

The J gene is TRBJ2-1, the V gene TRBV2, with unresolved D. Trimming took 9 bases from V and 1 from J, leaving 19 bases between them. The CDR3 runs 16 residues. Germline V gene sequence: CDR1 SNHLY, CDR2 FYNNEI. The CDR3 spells CARQPGPEASYNEQFF. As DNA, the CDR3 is TGTGCCAGGCAACCGGGCCCCGAGGCGTCCTACAATGAGCAGTTCTTC.

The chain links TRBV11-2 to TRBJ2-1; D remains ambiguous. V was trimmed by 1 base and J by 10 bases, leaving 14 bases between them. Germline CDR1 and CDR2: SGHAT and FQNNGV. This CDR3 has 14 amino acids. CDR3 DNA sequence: TGTGCCAGCAGCTTAGTCGGGTTTGCATGGGAGCAGTTCTTC. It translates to CASSLVGFAWEQFF.

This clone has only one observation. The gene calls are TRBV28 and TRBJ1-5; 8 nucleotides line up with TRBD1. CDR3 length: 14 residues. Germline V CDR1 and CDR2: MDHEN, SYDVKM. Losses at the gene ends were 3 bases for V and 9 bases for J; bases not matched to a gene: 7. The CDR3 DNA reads TGTGCCAGCAGTTTCACAGGGGGGGGACGGCCCCAGCATTTT. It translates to CASSFTGGGRPQHF.

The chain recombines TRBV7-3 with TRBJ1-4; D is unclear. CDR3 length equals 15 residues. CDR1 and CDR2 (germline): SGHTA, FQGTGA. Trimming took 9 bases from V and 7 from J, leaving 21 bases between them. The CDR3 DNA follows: TGTGCCAGTGGACCAGGAGGGATCCGAGGTGAAAAACTGTTTTTT. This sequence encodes CASGPGGIRGEKLFF.

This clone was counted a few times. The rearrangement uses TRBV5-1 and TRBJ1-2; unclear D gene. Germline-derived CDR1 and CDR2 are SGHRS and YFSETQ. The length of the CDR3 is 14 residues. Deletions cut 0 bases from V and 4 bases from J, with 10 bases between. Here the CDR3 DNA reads TGCGCCAGCAGCTTGGTGTCGGCAGTCTATGGCTACACCTTC. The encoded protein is CASSLVSAVYGYTF.

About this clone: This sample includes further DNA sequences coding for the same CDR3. In nucleotides, the CDR3 is TGTGCCAGCAGTTACCCCGGAGGGTACAATGAGCAGTTCTTC. It translates to CASSYPGGYNEQFF. This chain joins TRBV6-5 and TRBJ2-1; perhaps TRBD2 as D (6 bases). V was pared by 2 bases and J by 4 bases, with 9 bases between. This CDR3 spans 14 amino acids. The V gene's germline CDR1 is MNHEY and CDR2 SVGAGI.

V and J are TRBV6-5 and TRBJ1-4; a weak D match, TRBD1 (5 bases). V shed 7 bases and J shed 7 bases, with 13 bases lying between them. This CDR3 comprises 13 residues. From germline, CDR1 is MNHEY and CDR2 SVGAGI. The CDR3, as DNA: TGTGCCAGCACCACCTGGCAGGGTGAAAAACTGTTTTTT. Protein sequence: CASTTWQGEKLFF.

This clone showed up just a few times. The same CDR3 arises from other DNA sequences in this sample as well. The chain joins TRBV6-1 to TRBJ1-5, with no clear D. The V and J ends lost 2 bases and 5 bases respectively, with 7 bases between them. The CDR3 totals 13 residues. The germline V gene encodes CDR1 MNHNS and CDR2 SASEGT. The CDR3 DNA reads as TGTGCCAGCAGTGAATCTGGGTATCAGCCCCAGCATTTT. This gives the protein CASSESGYQPQHF.

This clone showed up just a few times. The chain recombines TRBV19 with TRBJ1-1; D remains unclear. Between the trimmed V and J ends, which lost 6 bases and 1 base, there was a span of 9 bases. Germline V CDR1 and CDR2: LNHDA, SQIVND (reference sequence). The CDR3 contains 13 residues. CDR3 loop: CASRPQKNTEAFF. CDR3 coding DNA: TGTGCCAGTAGGCCTCAGAAGAACACTGAAGCTTTCTTT.

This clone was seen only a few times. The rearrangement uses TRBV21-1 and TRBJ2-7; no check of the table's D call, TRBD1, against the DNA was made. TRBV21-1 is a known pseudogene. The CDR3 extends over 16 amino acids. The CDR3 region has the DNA TGTGCCAGCAGCAAAGTGGATCGGGACAGGGACTACGAGCAGTACTTC. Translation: CASSKVDRDRDYEQYF.

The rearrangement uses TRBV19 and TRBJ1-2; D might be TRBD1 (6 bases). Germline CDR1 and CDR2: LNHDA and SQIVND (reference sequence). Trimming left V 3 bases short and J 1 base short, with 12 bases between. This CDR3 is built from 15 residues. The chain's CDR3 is CASSITRGLNYGYTF. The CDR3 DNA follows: TGTGCCAGTAGTATCACGCGGGGGCTTAACTATGGCTACACCTTC.

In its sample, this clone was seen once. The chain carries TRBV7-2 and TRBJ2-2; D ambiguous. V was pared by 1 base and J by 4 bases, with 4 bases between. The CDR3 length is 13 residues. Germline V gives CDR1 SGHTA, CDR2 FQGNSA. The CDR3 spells CASSLVFTGELFF. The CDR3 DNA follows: TGTGCCAGCAGCTTAGTGTTCACCGGGGAGCTGTTTTTT.

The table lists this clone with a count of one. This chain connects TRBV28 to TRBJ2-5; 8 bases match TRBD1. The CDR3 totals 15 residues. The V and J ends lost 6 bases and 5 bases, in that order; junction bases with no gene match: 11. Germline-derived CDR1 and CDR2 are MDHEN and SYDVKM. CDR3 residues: CASSDRQGLRETQYF. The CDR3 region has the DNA TGTGCCAGCAGCGACCGACAGGGGCTGAGGGAGACCCAGTACTTC. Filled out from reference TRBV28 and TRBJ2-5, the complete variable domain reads DVKVTQSSRYLVKRTGEKVFLECVQDMDHENMFWYRQDPGLGLRLIYFSYDVKMKEKGDIPEGYSVSREKKERFSLILESASTNQTSMYLCASSDRQGLRETQYFGPGTRLLVL.

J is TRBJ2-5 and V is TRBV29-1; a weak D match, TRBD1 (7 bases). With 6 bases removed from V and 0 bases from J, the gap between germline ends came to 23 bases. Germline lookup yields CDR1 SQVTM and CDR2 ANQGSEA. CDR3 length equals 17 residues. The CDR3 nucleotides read TGCAGCGTCCAGGGGGGACCGAGGACGGGGAACCAAGAGACCCAGTACTTC. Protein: CSVQGGPRTGNQETQYF.

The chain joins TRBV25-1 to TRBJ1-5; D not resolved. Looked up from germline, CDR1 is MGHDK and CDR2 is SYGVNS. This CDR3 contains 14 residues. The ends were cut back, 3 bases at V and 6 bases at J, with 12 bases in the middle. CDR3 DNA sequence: TGTGCCAGCAGTGATTCGTTAGCGGGTCAGCCCCAGCATTTT. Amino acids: CASSDSLAGQPQHF.